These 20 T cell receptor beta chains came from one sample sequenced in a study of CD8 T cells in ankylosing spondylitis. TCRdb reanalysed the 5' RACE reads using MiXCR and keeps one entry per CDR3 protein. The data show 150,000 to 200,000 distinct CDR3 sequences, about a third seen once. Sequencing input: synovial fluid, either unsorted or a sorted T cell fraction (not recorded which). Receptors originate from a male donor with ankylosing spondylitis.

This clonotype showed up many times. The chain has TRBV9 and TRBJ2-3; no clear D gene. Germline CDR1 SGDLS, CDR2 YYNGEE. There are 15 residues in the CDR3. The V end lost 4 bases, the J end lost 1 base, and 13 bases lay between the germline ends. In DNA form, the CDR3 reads TGTGCCAGCAGCCCGTCCGTGAGCGGCACAGATACGCAGTATTTT. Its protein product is CASSPSVSGTDTQYF.

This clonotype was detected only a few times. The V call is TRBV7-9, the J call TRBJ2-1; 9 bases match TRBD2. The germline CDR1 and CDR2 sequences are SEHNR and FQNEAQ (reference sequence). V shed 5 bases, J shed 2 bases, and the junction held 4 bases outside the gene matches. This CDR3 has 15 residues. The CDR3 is CASSHSGSPYNEQFF. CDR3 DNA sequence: TGTGCCAGCAGCCATAGCGGGAGTCCCTACAATGAGCAGTTCTTC.

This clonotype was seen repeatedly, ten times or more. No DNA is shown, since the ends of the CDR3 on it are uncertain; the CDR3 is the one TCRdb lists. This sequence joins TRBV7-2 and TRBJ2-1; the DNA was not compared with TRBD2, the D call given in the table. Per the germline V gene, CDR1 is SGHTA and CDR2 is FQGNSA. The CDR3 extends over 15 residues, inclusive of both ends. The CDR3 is CASSFWASGTTISFF.

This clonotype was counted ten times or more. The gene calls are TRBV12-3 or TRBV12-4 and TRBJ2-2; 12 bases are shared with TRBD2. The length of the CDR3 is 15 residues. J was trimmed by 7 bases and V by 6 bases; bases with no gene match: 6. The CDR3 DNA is TGTGCCAGCAGCCGTCAGACTAGCGGGAGCGGGGAGCTGTTTTTT. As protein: CASSRQTSGSGELFF.

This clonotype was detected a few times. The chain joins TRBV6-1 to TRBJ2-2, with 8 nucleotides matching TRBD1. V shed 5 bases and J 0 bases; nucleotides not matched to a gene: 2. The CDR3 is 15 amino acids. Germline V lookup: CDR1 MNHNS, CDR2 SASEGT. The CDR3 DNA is TGTGCCAGCAGTCGGACAGGGCCGAACACCGGGGAGCTGTTTTTT. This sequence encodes CASSRTGPNTGELFF.

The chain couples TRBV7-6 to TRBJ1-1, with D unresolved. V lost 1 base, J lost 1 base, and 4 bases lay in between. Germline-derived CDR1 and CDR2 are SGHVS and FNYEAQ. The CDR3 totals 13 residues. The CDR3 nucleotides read TGTGCCAGCAGCTTAGAACCGAACACTGAAGCTTTCTTT. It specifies CASSLEPNTEAFF.

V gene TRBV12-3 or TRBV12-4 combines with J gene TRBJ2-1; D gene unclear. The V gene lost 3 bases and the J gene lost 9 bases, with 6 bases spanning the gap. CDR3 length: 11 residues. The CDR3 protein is CASSLFGEQFF. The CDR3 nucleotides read TGTGCCAGCAGTTTGTTTGGTGAGCAGTTCTTC.

DNA for the CDR3: TGTGCCAGCATGGGGGGTGTCAGAGAAAAACTGTTTTTT. It is translated as CASMGGVREKLFF. The gene calls are TRBV2 and TRBJ1-4, with D maybe TRBD1 (5 bases). CDR3 size: 13 residues. Germline CDR1 reads SNHLY; CDR2 reads FYNNEI. V gave up 7 bases and J gave up 8 bases, with 14 bases separating them.

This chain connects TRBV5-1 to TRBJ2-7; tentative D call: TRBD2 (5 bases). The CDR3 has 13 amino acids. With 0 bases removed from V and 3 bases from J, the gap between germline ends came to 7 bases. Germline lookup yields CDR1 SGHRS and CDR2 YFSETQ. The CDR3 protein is CASSLGGFYEQYF. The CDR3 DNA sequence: TGCGCCAGCAGCTTGGGAGGGTTCTACGAGCAGTACTTC.

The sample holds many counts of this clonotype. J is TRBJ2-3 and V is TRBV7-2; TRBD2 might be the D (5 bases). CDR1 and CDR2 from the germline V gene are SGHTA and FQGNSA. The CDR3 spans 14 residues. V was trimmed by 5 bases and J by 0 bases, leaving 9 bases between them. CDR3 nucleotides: TGTGCCAGCAGCGACTACCTAAGCACAGATACGCAGTATTTT. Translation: CASSDYLSTDTQYF.

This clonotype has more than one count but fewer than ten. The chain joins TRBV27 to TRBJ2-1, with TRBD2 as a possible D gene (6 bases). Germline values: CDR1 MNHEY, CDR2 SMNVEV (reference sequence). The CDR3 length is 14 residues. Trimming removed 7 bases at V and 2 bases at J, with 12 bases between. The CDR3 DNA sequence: TGTGCCAGCACTCGGGGGAGCACCTACAATGAGCAGTTCTTC. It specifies CASTRGSTYNEQFF.

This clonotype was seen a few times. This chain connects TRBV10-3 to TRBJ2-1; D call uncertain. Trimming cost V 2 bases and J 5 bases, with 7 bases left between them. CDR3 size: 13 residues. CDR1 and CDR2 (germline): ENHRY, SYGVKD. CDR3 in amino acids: CAISEAGDNEQFF. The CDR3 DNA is TGTGCCATCAGTGAGGCAGGCGACAATGAGCAGTTCTTC.

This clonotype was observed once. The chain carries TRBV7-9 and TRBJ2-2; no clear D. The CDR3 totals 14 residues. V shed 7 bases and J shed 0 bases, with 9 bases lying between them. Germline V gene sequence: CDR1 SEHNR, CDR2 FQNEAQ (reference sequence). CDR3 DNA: TGTGCCAGCACGGCCAGGTCGAACACCGGGGAGCTGTTTTTT. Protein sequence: CASTARSNTGELFF.

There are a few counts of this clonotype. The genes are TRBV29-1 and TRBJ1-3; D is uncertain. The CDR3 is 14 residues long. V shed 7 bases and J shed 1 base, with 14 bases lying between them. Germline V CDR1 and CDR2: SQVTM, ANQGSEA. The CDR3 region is CSAAEGGSGNTIYF. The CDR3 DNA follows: TGCAGCGCCGCAGAGGGAGGATCTGGAAACACCATATATTTT.

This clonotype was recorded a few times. CDR3 coding DNA: TGTGCCAGCAGAGAGTTTGGGGTCGGGACCGCGAGCTCCTACAATGAGCAGTTCTTC. This translates into CASREFGVGTASSYNEQFF. J is TRBJ2-1 and V is TRBV27, with D perhaps given as TRBD1 or TRBD2 (5 bases each). CDR1 is MNHEY, CDR2 SMNVEV, per germline (reference sequence). Trimming left V 6 bases short and J 0 bases short, with 24 bases between. This CDR3 has 19 residues.

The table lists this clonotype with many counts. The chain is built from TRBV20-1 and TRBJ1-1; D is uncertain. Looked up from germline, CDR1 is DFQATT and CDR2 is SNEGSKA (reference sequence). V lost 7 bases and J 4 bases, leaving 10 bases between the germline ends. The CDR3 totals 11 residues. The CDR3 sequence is CSGSGRTEAFF. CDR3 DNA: TGCAGTGGAAGCGGACGCACTGAAGCTTTCTTT.

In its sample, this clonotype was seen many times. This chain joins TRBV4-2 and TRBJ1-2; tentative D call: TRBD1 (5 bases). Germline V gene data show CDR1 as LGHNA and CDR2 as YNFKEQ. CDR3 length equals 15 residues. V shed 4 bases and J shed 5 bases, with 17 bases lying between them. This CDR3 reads CASSLGGAKEYGYTF. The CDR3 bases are TGTGCCAGCAGCCTAGGCGGGGCGAAGGAGTATGGCTACACCTTC.

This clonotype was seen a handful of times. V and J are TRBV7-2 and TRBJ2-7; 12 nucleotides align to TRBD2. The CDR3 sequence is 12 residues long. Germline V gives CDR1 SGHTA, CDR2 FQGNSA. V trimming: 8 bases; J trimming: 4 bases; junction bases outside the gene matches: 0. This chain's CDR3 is CASGLAGYEQYF. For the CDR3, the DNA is TGTGCCAGCGGACTAGCGGGGTACGAGCAGTACTTC.

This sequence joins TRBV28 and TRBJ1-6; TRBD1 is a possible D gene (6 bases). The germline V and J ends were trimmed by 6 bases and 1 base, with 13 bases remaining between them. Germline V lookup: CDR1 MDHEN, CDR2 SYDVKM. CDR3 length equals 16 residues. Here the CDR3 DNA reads TGTGCCAGCAGCCGGACAGACCTATCCTATAATTCACCCCTCCACTTT. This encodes CASSRTDLSYNSPLHF.

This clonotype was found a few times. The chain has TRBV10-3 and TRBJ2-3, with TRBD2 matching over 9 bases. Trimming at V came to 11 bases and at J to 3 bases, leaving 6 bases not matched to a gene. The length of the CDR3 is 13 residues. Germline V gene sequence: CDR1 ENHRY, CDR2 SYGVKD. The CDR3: CAHRSGRTDTQYF. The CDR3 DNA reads TGTGCCCATCGGAGCGGGAGGACAGATACGCAGTATTTT.